The 12 T cell receptor beta chains reported below all come from one sample, sequenced in a study of blood T cell repertoires in COVID-19. The method was immunoSEQ multiplex PCR; TCRdb's version includes in-frame clones alone and lacks a portion of them. The sample has about 34,000 clones; about nine tenths are singletons. Sequencing was performed on peripheral blood. These receptors originate from a human donor with active COVID-19. The donor label of this sample is uncertain.

Judged by abundance, this clone is hyperexpanded. The chain is built from TRBV13 and TRBJ2-7; TRBD1 agrees at 7 bases. CDR1 PRHDT and CDR2 FYEKMQ come from the germline V gene (reference sequence). The J segment lost 1 base and the V segment lost 6 bases, leaving 6 bases of the junction unmatched. There are 14 residues in the CDR3. The chain's CDR3 is CASRKQGSSYEQYF. DNA of the CDR3: TGTGCCAGCAGAAAACAGGGGTCGTCCTACGAGCAGTACTTC.

This clone has more than one count but fewer than ten. For the CDR3, the DNA is TGTGCGAGTCGACGGGACAGAAGCTCTGGAAACACCATATATTTT. It is translated as CASRRDRSSGNTIYF. The rearrangement links TRBV19 to TRBJ1-3; 7 bases agree with TRBD1. Germline CDR1 and CDR2: LNHDA and SQIVND (reference sequence). The CDR3 is 15 amino acids.

This chain uses TRBV6-4 with TRBJ1-5; TRBD1 agrees at 7 bases. J was trimmed by 5 bases and V by 5 bases; bases with no gene match: 6. The CDR3 extends over 14 amino acids. Germline CDR1 MRHNA, CDR2 SNTAGT. CDR3 DNA: TGTGCCAGCAGTACCTCAGGGGGTTATCAGCCCCAGCATTTT. Protein: CASSTSGGYQPQHF.

This clone came up once. The chain employs TRBV19 and TRBJ2-5; 9 nucleotides agree with TRBD1. Per germline, CDR1 LNHDA and CDR2 SQIVND (reference sequence). The ends lost 0 bases at V and 5 bases at J; junction bases unmatched: 4. The CDR3 length is 15 residues. In nucleotides, the CDR3 is TGTGCCAGTAGTATAGACCGGACAGGGGCCGAGACCCAGTACTTC. As protein: CASSIDRTGAETQYF.

The chain joins TRBV7-8 to TRBJ2-7, with D maybe TRBD1 (7 bases). The CDR3 consists of 17 residues. V shed 6 bases and J shed 7 bases, with 28 bases lying between them. CDR1 and CDR2 (germline): SGHVS, FQNEAQ. Here the CDR3 reads CASSRRGVGPQGGEQYF. The CDR3 nucleotides are TGTGCCAGCAGTAGAAGGGGGGTCGGCCCTCAGGGGGGAGAGCAGTACTTC.

This chain connects TRBV3-1 (or the pseudogene TRBV3-2) to TRBJ1-4; D is perhaps TRBD1 (5 bases). Germline lookup yields CDR1 LGHDT and CDR2 YNNKEL (reference sequence). Trimming left V 4 bases short and J 5 bases short, with 11 bases between. The CDR3 sequence is 14 residues long. In nucleotides, the CDR3 is TGTGCCAGCAGCCCTGACAGCGTGAATGAAAAACTGTTTTTT. It is translated as CASSPDSVNEKLFF.

The rearrangement uses TRBV11-3 and TRBJ2-5, with D perhaps matching TRBD1 (5 bases). Germline CDR1 and CDR2: SGHNT and YENEEA. Trimming left V 5 bases short and J 5 bases short, with 18 bases between. The CDR3 is 15 amino acids. CDR3 DNA sequence: TGTGCCAGCAGCCCCGGACCGGCGGCAGGGGAGACCCAGTACTTC. The encoded protein is CASSPGPAAGETQYF.

V gene TRBV6-4 combines with J gene TRBJ1-2; a possible D gene is TRBD1 (5 bases). Trimming removed 0 bases from V and 2 bases from J, with 10 bases in between. Germline assignment: CDR1 MRHNA and CDR2 SNTAGT. The CDR3 length is 15 residues. The CDR3, as DNA: TGTGCCAGCAGTGACTCGCCAGGGAACAACTATGGCTACACCTTC. It yields the protein CASSDSPGNNYGYTF.

This clone was seen just once. The rearrangement joins TRBV3-1 (or the pseudogene TRBV3-2) to TRBJ2-7; 8 bases align to TRBD1. The CDR3 length is 15 residues. Losses at the gene ends were 2 bases for V and 0 bases for J; bases not matched to a gene: 3. Germline assignment: CDR1 LGHDT and CDR2 YNNKEL (reference sequence). The chain's CDR3 is CASSQPGGGSYEQYF. The DNA of the CDR3 is TGTGCCAGCAGCCAACCAGGGGGCGGCTCCTACGAGCAGTACTTC.

This rearrangement joins TRBV5-1 to TRBJ1-2; D not certain. V shed 0 bases and J shed 6 bases, with 6 bases lying between them. CDR1 is SGHRS and CDR2 is YFSETQ in the germline V gene. The CDR3 sequence is 12 residues long. The CDR3 region is CASSLDPDGYTF. CDR3 in DNA: TGCGCCAGCAGCTTGGACCCGGATGGCTACACCTTC.

The chain employs TRBV6-5 and TRBJ1-2; D may be TRBD1 (5 bases). V was shortened by 6 bases and J by 8 bases, with 22 bases between the two germline ends. The length of the CDR3 is 15 residues. CDR1 is MNHEY and CDR2 is SVGAGI in the germline V gene. CDR3 nucleotide sequence: TGTGCCAGCAGGTGGGGCAGGGTCCAAAGGGGAGGCTACACCTTC. This translates into CASRWGRVQRGGYTF.

This clone was seen a handful of times. The chain recombines TRBV2 with TRBJ2-6, with 9 bases aligning to TRBD1. V gave up 6 bases and J gave up 2 bases; unmatched junction bases: 2. There are 15 residues in the CDR3. Germline assignment: CDR1 SNHLY and CDR2 FYNNEI. Written as DNA, the CDR3 is TGTGCCAGCAGGGACAGGGGAACTGGGGCCAACGTCCTGACTTTC. Translation gives CASRDRGTGANVLTF.